This TCR beta chain was captured by sequencing in a study of blood T cell repertoires in COVID-19. On the study more broadly: Acute and convalescent COVID-19 specimens originated in the United States, Italy and Spain.

Method: immunoSEQ multiplex PCR; TCRdb's copy keeps in-frame clones and lacks some. The repertoire consists of 150,000 to 200,000 clones, with approximately 90% occurring once and the leading ten covering 4.4%. The CDR3 is 17 amino acids. Looked up from germline, CDR1 is LGHNA and CDR2 is YSLEER. Trimming took 0 bases from V and 7 from J; bases not matched to a gene: 10. Sequenced material: peripheral blood. The receptor's source is a human donor in a cohort sampled during active COVID-19. This sequence joins TRBV4-3 and TRBJ2-2; TRBD2 matches 8 bases. The CDR3 DNA reads TGCGCCAGCAGCCAAGACGGGACTAGAGGGGGGGGCGGGGAGCTGTTTTTT. Protein: CASSQDGTRGGGGELFF.